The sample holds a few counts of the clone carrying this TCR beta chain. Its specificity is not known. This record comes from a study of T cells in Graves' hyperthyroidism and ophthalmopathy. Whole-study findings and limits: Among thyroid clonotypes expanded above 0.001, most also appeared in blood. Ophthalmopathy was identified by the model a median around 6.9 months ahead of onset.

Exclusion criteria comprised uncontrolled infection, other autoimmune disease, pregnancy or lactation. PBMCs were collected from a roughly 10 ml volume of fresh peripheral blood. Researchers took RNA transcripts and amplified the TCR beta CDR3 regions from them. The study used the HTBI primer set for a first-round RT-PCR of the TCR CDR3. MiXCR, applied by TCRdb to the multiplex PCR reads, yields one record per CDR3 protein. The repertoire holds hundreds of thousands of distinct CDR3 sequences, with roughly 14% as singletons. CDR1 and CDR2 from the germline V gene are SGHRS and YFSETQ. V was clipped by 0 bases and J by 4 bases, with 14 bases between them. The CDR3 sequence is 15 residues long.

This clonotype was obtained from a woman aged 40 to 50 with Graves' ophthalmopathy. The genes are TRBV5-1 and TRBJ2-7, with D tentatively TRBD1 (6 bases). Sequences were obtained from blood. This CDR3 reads CASSLESGVIYEQYF. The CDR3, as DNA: TGCGCCAGCAGCTTGGAATCAGGGGTAATTTACGAGCAGTACTTC.